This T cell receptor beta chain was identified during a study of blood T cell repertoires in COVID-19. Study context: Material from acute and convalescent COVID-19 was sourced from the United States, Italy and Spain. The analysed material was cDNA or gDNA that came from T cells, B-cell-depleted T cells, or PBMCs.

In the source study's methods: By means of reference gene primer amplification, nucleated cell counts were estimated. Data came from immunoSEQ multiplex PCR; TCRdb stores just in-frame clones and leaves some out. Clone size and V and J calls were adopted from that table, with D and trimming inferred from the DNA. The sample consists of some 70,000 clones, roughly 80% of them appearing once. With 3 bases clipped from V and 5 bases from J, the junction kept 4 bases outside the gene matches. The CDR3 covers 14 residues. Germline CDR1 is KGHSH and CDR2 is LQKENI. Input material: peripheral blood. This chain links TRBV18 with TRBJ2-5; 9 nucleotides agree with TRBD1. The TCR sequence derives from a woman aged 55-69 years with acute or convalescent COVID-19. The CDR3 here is CASSPTGGRETQYF. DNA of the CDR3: TGTGCCAGCTCACCCACAGGGGGCCGGGAGACCCAGTACTTC.